These T cell receptor beta chains were read from a single sample in a study of blood T cell repertoires in COVID-19. The method was immunoSEQ multiplex PCR; TCRdb's version includes in-frame clones alone and lacks a portion of them. The sample contains 150,000 or so clones, roughly 84% of which appear only once. Sequencing used PBMCs or T cells enriched from blood (not recorded which). The receptors were sampled from a woman aged 45-59 years who had been exposed to COVID-19. The CDR3 runs from the conserved cysteine through the conserved F or W. The D gene is left open where the match is weak.

>TRBV11-2|-|TRBJ2-2
CASSLLGAGGHTGELFF
>TRBV19|TRBD1|TRBJ2-4
CASSRQGGSNIQYF
>TRBV19|TRBD1|TRBJ1-2
CASSINPGQNYGYTF
>TRBV14|-|TRBJ1-1
CASSQLRGGHWNTEAFF
>TRBV5-8|-|TRBJ2-7
CASSLRGSLAITEQYF
>TRBV10-3|-|TRBJ2-5
CATRGEETQYF
>TRBV18|TRBD2|TRBJ2-1
CASSPRSGGDGYEQFF
>TRBV3-1/TRBV3-2|-|TRBJ1-4
CASSQGDRVGEKLFF
>TRBV10-3|-|TRBJ1-4
CAIKDSTNEKLFF
>TRBV6-5|-|TRBJ1-6
CASSSGFRDSPLHF
>TRBV6-5|-|TRBJ1-3
CASTPDINSGNTIYF
>TRBV19|-|TRBJ1-5
CASTRLGTSNQPQHF
>TRBV23-1|-|TRBJ2-1
CASSVSTPITINEQFF
>TRBV30|-|TRBJ1-5
CAWGWDIAGPQHF
>TRBV6-5|-|TRBJ2-4
CASSVGGVKNIQYF
>TRBV6-5|TRBD1|TRBJ1-1
CASKPGQTNTEAFF
>TRBV7-6|-|TRBJ2-2
CASSLGPTGELFF
>TRBV6-4|-|TRBJ2-2
CASKQLATSPGELFF
>TRBV18|-|TRBJ2-1
CASSPKNEQFF
>TRBV19|TRBD1|TRBJ2-7
CASYRDRVSYEQYF
>TRBV7-9|-|TRBJ1-2
CASSLVTDGYTF